A selection of T cell receptor beta chains follows, all from one sample in a study of identical twins. Using its own MiXCR run on the 5' RACE reads, TCRdb lists one record per CDR3 protein. The table lists 460,000 or so distinct CDR3 sequences, 12% to 15% of them singletons, with 0.4% to 0.55% in the top ten. This same sample was also part of a study on yellow fever vaccine responses in identical twins.

The sequenced material came from CD4+ T cells sorted from blood. These receptors all stem from a woman younger than 35 in good health. The CDR3 runs from the conserved cysteine through the conserved F or W. D genes are given only for firm matches. Rows may omit the clone size; those that give it use once, few, many or a size class.

. TRBJ1-3 . TRBV12-3/TRBV12-4 TGTGCCAGCAGTTCGTCGCAGTCTTGGCTTAGCGGAAACACCATATATTTT CASSSSQSWLSGNTIYF
. TRBJ2-7 few TRBV6-1 TGTGCCAGCAGGCCCAGGCGTGAGGGCTCCTACGAGCAGTACTTC CASRPRREGSYEQYF
. TRBJ2-1 . TRBV7-7 TGTGCTAGCAGCCCGCCCGGGACCGGAGCTGAGCAGTTCTTC CASSPPGTGAEQFF
TRBD2 TRBJ2-7 few TRBV20-1 TGCAGTGTCCTCCCGACTAGCGGGAACTACGAGCAGTACTTC CSVLPTSGNYEQYF
TRBD2 TRBJ2-1 . TRBV7-6 TGTGCCAGCAGCTTAGGGTCTAGCGGCCTTTACAATGAGCAGTTCTTC CASSLGSSGLYNEQFF
. TRBJ2-1 . TRBV7-2 TGTGCCAGCAGCTCTCCGACCTGGCCTTCCCGAAATGAGCAGTTCTTC CASSSPTWPSRNEQFF
TRBD1 TRBJ2-7 . TRBV27 TGTGCCAGCAGTTTAGATCGAGGGGGCGTCTACGAGCAGTACTTC CASSLDRGGVYEQYF
TRBD1 TRBJ2-5 many TRBV12-3/TRBV12-4 TGTGCCAGCAGTTTACTCCTGTTGGGGACAGGCGTACAAGAGACCCAGTACTTC CASSLLLLGTGVQETQYF
. TRBJ2-3 . TRBV11-2 TGTGCCAGCAGCTCCACAGGGATCTCAGATACGCAGTATTTT CASSSTGISDTQYF
. TRBJ1-2 few TRBV28 TGTGCCAGCCACCAGACGGGAGGACACTATGGCTACACCTTC CASHQTGGHYGYTF
. TRBJ2-1 . TRBV5-1 TGCGCCAGCAGCCCTATAGGGACTGTCGGCGATGAGCAGTTCTTC CASSPIGTVGDEQFF
. TRBJ1-5 many TRBV12-3/TRBV12-4 TGTGCCAGCAGGGCCGAGGTGGACAGCAATCAGCCCCAGCATTTT CASRAEVDSNQPQHF
TRBD2 TRBJ2-7 . TRBV2 TGTGCCAGCAGTGAATTCCAACGGGGGGGGAACGAGCAGTACTTC CASSEFQRGGNEQYF
TRBD1 TRBJ2-1 many TRBV29-1 TGCAGCGTTGAAAAACGACAGGGCAATGAGCAGTTCTTC CSVEKRQGNEQFF
. TRBJ1-6 few TRBV11-2 TGTGCCAGCAGCTTAGTGGATACCCTACGATCACCCCTCCACTTT CASSLVDTLRSPLHF
TRBD2 TRBJ2-7 few TRBV5-1 TGCGCCAGCAGCTTGGGACTAGCGGGAGAGCTCTCCTACGAGCAGTACTTC CASSLGLAGELSYEQYF
. TRBJ2-7 few TRBV5-5 TGTGCCAGCAGCTTGGTGGGGACCGGATACAACTACGAGCAGTACTTC CASSLVGTGYNYEQYF
TRBD2 TRBJ2-7 many TRBV28 TGTGCCAGCAGGGTTGGACTAGCGAGCTCCTACGAGCAGTACTTC CASRVGLASSYEQYF
TRBD1 TRBJ1-4 few TRBV6-2/TRBV6-3 TGTGCCAGCAGTTACTTCGGGACAGCTAATGAAAAACTGTTTTTT CASSYFGTANEKLFF
TRBD2 TRBJ2-1 few TRBV6-2/TRBV6-3 TGTGCCAGCAGAACCGGGACTAGCGGGAGCGGGCAGTTCTTC CASRTGTSGSGQFF
TRBD2 TRBJ2-3 . TRBV7-2 TGTGCCAGCAGCTTAACGGGGGGTCTAGCGGGCCTCACAGATACGCAGTATTTT CASSLTGGLAGLTDTQYF
. TRBJ2-7 . TRBV6-1 TGTGCCAGCAGTGATCCGGGGAGGTACGAGCAGTACTTC CASSDPGRYEQYF
. TRBJ2-3 few TRBV20-1 TGCAGTGCTACCGACAGAAAACGCTCCGCAGATACGCAGTATTTT CSATDRKRSADTQYF
. TRBJ2-5 . TRBV2 TGTGCCAGCAGGCTCGCCAGGAACCAAGAGACCCAGTACTTC CASRLARNQETQYF
. TRBJ2-7 few TRBV20-1 TGCAGTGCTAGGGACGCGGTAGGGACCTACGAGCAGTACTTC CSARDAVGTYEQYF
TRBD1 TRBJ2-7 few TRBV20-1 TGCAGTGCTAGGAGGGACAGGGGTTTCTACGAGCAGTACTTC CSARRDRGFYEQYF
. TRBJ2-3 few TRBV2 TGTGCCAGCTCTCCAGGCTGGGAGGATACAGATACGCAGTATTTT CASSPGWEDTDTQYF
TRBD2 TRBJ2-3 few TRBV5-6 TGTGCCAGCAGCTTGGTAACTAGCGGGAGGACAGATACGCAGTATTTT CASSLVTSGRTDTQYF
. TRBJ2-7 . TRBV29-1 TGCAGCGTTGTGGCGGATACCTACGAGCAGTACTTC CSVVADTYEQYF
TRBD2 TRBJ2-1 . TRBV3-1 TGTGCCAGCAGCCAAGGCCTCGGGGGCGGGAGGGTTCCTGAGCAGTTCTTC CASSQGLGGGRVPEQFF
. TRBJ1-2 . TRBV5-6 TGTGCCAGCAGCTATCGACAGGAGACCTATGGCTACACCTTC CASSYRQETYGYTF